A single sample gave rise to the 32 T cell receptor beta chains below, sequenced in a study of cytomegalovirus exposure and HLA in healthy donors. The PCR ran on 60 Vbeta and 13 Jbeta primers. Produced via immunoSEQ multiplex PCR; TCRdb's table is partial and in-frame only. The profile shows 200,000 or so clones, 80% to 85% of them singletons. Input material: PBMCs. These receptors all stem from a boy aged 10-17 years in good health and CMV-seronegative.

This chain uses TRBV7-2 with TRBJ2-7, with a weak D call TRBD1 (6 bases). In germline, CDR1 is SGHTA, CDR2 FQGNSA. The V and J ends lost 1 base and 1 base respectively, with 14 bases between them. CDR3 length equals 16 residues. The CDR3 nucleotides read TGTGCCAGCAGCTTAGGGTTTACAGGGAAATCCTACGAGCAGTACTTC. This sequence encodes CASSLGFTGKSYEQYF.

CDR3 loop: CASGLGVGQGRDIQYF. The CDR3 region has the DNA TGTGCTAGTGGTTTGGGGGTCGGGCAGGGTAGGGACATTCAGTACTTC. This sequence joins TRBV12-5 and TRBJ2-4, with D possibly TRBD1 on 5 matching bases. Trimming removed 1 base at V and 8 bases at J, with 18 bases between. Germline CDR1 is LGHNT and CDR2 is FRNRAP. The CDR3 sequence is 16 residues long.

The chain is built from TRBV7-2 and TRBJ2-7, with 9 bases matching TRBD2. This CDR3 has 13 amino acids. The V segment lost 7 bases and the J segment 2 bases; nucleotides outside the gene matches: 3. Looked up from germline, CDR1 is SGHTA and CDR2 is FQGNSA. The DNA of the CDR3 is TGTGCCAGCACAGCGGGGGGTCCCTACGAGCAGTACTTC. It yields the protein CASTAGGPYEQYF.

V gene TRBV6-5 combines with J gene TRBJ1-1; TRBD1 might be the D (5 bases). Germline CDR1 reads MNHEY; CDR2 reads SVGAGI. The CDR3 length is 15 residues. V was cut by 0 bases and J by 4 bases, with 12 bases left in between. The CDR3 DNA follows: TGTGCCAGCAGTTACTCCTGGGGGGGGAGCACTGAAGCTTTCTTT. It is translated as CASSYSWGGSTEAFF.

This chain uses TRBV9 with TRBJ2-7; D is ambiguous. The ends were cut back, 4 bases at V and 1 base at J, with 12 bases in the middle. CDR1 and CDR2 from the germline V gene are SGDLS and YYNGEE. This CDR3 comprises 14 residues. The CDR3 coding sequence is TGTGCCAGCAGCTCCGAGCGCGGATCCTACGAGCAGTACTTC. The encoded protein is CASSSERGSYEQYF. The complete variable domain, with remaining parts taken from reference TRBV9 and TRBJ2-7, reads DSGVTQTPKHLITATGQRVTLRCSPRSGDLSVYWYQQSLDQGLQFLIQYYNGEERAKGNILERFSAQQFPDLHSELNLSSLELGDSALYFCASSSERGSYEQYFGPGTRLTVT.

V usage is TRBV7-2 and J usage is TRBJ2-5; 8 bases line up with TRBD2. Germline loops: CDR1 SGHTA, CDR2 FQGNSA. J was trimmed by 5 bases and V by 4 bases; bases with no gene match: 9. The CDR3 has 15 residues. CDR3 coding DNA: TGTGCCAGCAGCTCCCAGGGCGGCGGGAGGGAGACCCAGTACTTC. As protein: CASSSQGGGRETQYF.

This chain uses TRBV6-5 with TRBJ1-2; 8 bases are a match to TRBD1. The V gene's germline CDR1 is MNHEY and CDR2 SVGAGI. This CDR3 has 14 amino acids. Germline trimming cut 6 bases from V and 0 bases from J; bases unmatched to any gene: 3. This chain's CDR3 is CASSGQGTNYGYTF. In DNA, the CDR3 is TGTGCCAGCAGCGGACAGGGCACTAACTATGGCTACACCTTC.

The genes are TRBV30 and TRBJ2-7, with unresolved D. The V gene's germline CDR1 is GTSNPN and CDR2 SVGIG (reference sequence). This CDR3 region has 15 residues. V dropped 4 bases and J dropped 6 bases, with 22 bases sitting between them. The chain's CDR3 is CAWNVFASPKAEQYF. CDR3 DNA: TGTGCCTGGAATGTATTTGCAAGCCCAAAAGCCGAGCAGTACTTC.

The genes are TRBV13 and TRBJ2-5; TRBD2 agrees at 8 bases. This CDR3 contains 16 residues. Germline-derived CDR1 and CDR2 are PRHDT and FYEKMQ (reference sequence). V shed 1 base and J 5 bases; nucleotides not matched to a gene: 9. In nucleotides, the CDR3 is TGTGCCAGCAGCTTAGTTGCAGCGGGAGCGTATGAGACCCAGTACTTC. Translation gives CASSLVAAGAYETQYF. Drawing the rest from reference TRBV13 and TRBJ2-5, the complete variable domain is AAGVIQSPRHLIKEKRETATLKCYPIPRHDTVYWYQQGPGQDPQFLISFYEKMQSDKGSIPDRFSAQQFSDYHSELNMSSLELGDSALYFCASSLVAAGAYETQYFGPGTRLLVL.

The genes are TRBV7-9 and TRBJ1-2, with D hard to call. The germline V gene has CDR1 SEHNR and CDR2 FQNEAQ (reference sequence). V shed 6 bases and J shed 8 bases, with 16 bases lying between them. The CDR3 totals 13 residues. CDR3 sequence (DNA): TGTGCCAGCAGACAAATAGCCGATTGGGGCTACACCTTC. As protein: CASRQIADWGYTF.

V usage is TRBV18 and J usage is TRBJ1-2, with 8 bases that match TRBD1. Germline loops: CDR1 KGHSH, CDR2 LQKENI. With 3 bases clipped from V and 8 bases from J, the junction kept 5 bases outside the gene matches. This CDR3 is built from 13 residues. The CDR3: CASSPGQVNGYTF. The CDR3 DNA reads TGTGCCAGCTCACCGGGACAGGTTAACGGCTACACCTTC.

Concerning this clone itself: This CDR3 is also generated by other DNA sequences in the sample. The gene calls are TRBV30 and TRBJ1-1; no clear D. Germline V gene sequence: CDR1 GTSNPN, CDR2 SVGIG (reference sequence). Between the trimmed V and J ends, which lost 0 bases and 5 bases, there was a span of 4 bases. The CDR3 is 11 residues long. CDR3 coding DNA: TGTGCCTGGAGTGTACTTACTGAAGCTTTCTTT. Translating gives CAWSVLTEAFF.

The chain employs TRBV5-4 and TRBJ2-2, with no clear D. Germline V lookup: CDR1 SGHNT, CDR2 YYREEE (reference sequence). The CDR3 loop spans 13 amino acids. The V end was cut by 4 bases, the J end by 5 bases, with 9 bases between. The CDR3 DNA is TGTGCCAGCAGCATCGACGGGACCGGGGAGCTGTTTTTT. The encoded protein is CASSIDGTGELFF.

The rearrangement links TRBV11-2 to TRBJ2-1; 7 bases fit TRBD2. This CDR3 is built from 15 residues. CDR1 and CDR2 from the germline V gene are SGHAT and FQNNGV. The junction had 3 bases not matched to a gene; V was cut back by 1 base and J by 3 bases. The CDR3 nucleotides read TGTGCCAGCAGCTTAGGTCTAGCGGACTACAATGAGCAGTTCTTC. Residues: CASSLGLADYNEQFF.

V gene TRBV5-1 combines with J gene TRBJ2-4; 7 bases match TRBD2. The length of the CDR3 is 18 residues. V trimming: 4 bases; J trimming: 2 bases; junction bases outside the gene matches: 15. Germline V lookup: CDR1 SGHRS, CDR2 YFSETQ. The CDR3 region is CASSLLTGPGGSKNIQYF. In nucleotides, the CDR3 is TGCGCCAGCAGCCTATTAACAGGCCCCGGGGGGTCCAAAAACATTCAGTACTTC.

The V gene is TRBV19, the J gene TRBJ2-1; TRBD2 might be the D (6 bases). CDR1 and CDR2 from the germline V gene are LNHDA and SQIVND (reference sequence). This CDR3 spans 18 amino acids. Trimming took off 5 bases at V and 3 bases at J, with 23 bases between the two ends. CDR3 nucleotides: TGTGCCAGTAGTGTAAGGGATTGGGGGGAGAGGCTCTACAATGAGCAGTTCTTC. Protein: CASSVRDWGERLYNEQFF. Full variable domain (remainder filled in from reference TRBV19 and TRBJ2-1): DGGITQSPKYLFRKEGQNVTLSCEQNLNHDAMYWYRQDPGQGLRLIYYSQIVNDFQKGDIAEGYSVSREKKESFPLTVTSAQKNPTAFYLCASSVRDWGERLYNEQFFGPGTRLTVL.

This clone has a handful of counts. The rearrangement links TRBV5-4 to TRBJ2-7; D is perhaps TRBD1 (6 bases). The germline CDR1 and CDR2 sequences are SGHNT and YYREEE (reference sequence). The CDR3 covers 14 residues. Trimming took 0 bases from V and 0 from J, leaving 7 bases between them. The CDR3 sequence is CASSLGGGSYEQYF. CDR3 sequence (DNA): TGTGCCAGCAGCTTGGGAGGGGGCTCCTACGAGCAGTACTTC.

The chain combines TRBV19 with TRBJ2-7; TRBD1 aligns across 12 bases. This CDR3 has 15 residues. V lost 8 bases, J lost 4 bases, and 9 bases stayed unmatched. Germline-derived CDR1 and CDR2 are LNHDA and SQIVND (reference sequence). CDR3 loop: CASGYRDRGHYEQYF. CDR3 nucleotide sequence: TGTGCCAGTGGATACCGGGACAGGGGGCATTACGAGCAGTACTTC.

The chain uses TRBV19 and TRBJ2-1; TRBD2 aligns across 12 bases. Germline trimming cut 8 bases from V and 5 bases from J; bases unmatched to any gene: 7. Germline CDR1 LNHDA, CDR2 SQIVND (reference sequence). This CDR3 spans 15 amino acids. The DNA for the CDR3 is TGTGCCAGTTCCCTAGCGGGAGGGCCGGACAATGAGCAGTTCTTC. Amino acids: CASSLAGGPDNEQFF. Complete variable domain (other parts from reference TRBV19 and TRBJ2-1): DGGITQSPKYLFRKEGQNVTLSCEQNLNHDAMYWYRQDPGQGLRLIYYSQIVNDFQKGDIAEGYSVSREKKESFPLTVTSAQKNPTAFYLCASSLAGGPDNEQFFGPGTRLTVL.

This clone showed up just once. This chain connects TRBV7-2 to TRBJ2-3, with 8 bases lining up with TRBD1. The J segment lost 4 bases and the V segment lost 5 bases, leaving 11 bases of the junction unmatched. CDR3 size: 16 residues. Per the germline V gene, CDR1 is SGHTA and CDR2 is FQGNSA. The chain's CDR3 is CASSALPGQDADTQYF. The CDR3 DNA follows: TGTGCCAGCAGCGCGCTACCGGGACAGGATGCAGATACGCAGTATTTT. Looking up the rest from reference TRBV7-2 and TRBJ2-3 gives the full variable domain: GAGVSQSPSNKVTEKGKDVELRCDPISGHTALYWYRQSLGQGLEFLIYFQGNSAPDKSGLPSDRFSAERTGGSVSTLTIQRTQQEDSAVYLCASSALPGQDADTQYFGPGTRLTVL.

This chain joins TRBV7-6 and TRBJ2-7, with 8 nucleotides matching TRBD1. Germline CDR1 is SGHVS and CDR2 is FNYEAQ. The CDR3 loop spans 14 amino acids. V was clipped by 8 bases and J by 3 bases; unmatched bases: 9. For the CDR3, the DNA is TGTGCCAGCGCGGGACAGGCCGGGGACTACGAGCAGTACTTC. It specifies CASAGQAGDYEQYF.

This chain connects TRBV15 to TRBJ2-6; 7 bases map to TRBD1. Germline loops: CDR1 LNHNV, CDR2 YYDKDF (reference sequence). Germline trimming cut 2 bases from V and 4 bases from J; bases unmatched to any gene: 2. The CDR3 is made up of 15 amino acids. The CDR3, as DNA: TGTGCCACCAGCAGAAGGGGGCGCGGGGCCAACGTCCTGACTTTC. Its protein product is CATSRRGRGANVLTF.

CDR3: CASSSQGYEQYF. CDR3 in DNA: TGTGCCAGCAGCTCGCAGGGGTACGAGCAGTACTTC. This chain joins TRBV7-9 and TRBJ2-7; D is perhaps TRBD1 (6 bases). The CDR3 contains 12 residues. Trimming took off 4 bases at V and 4 bases at J, with 8 bases between the two ends. Per the germline V gene, CDR1 is SEHNR and CDR2 is FQNEAQ (reference sequence).

The rearrangement joins TRBV27 to TRBJ1-5, with 7 positions matching TRBD1. Unmatched junction bases numbered 1, after V lost 2 bases and J lost 3 bases. This CDR3 has 14 residues. The germline CDR1 and CDR2 sequences are MNHEY and SMNVEV (reference sequence). The CDR3 DNA sequence: TGTGCCAGCAGTTTACAGGGGGACAATCAGCCCCAGCATTTT. Its protein is CASSLQGDNQPQHF.

The J gene is TRBJ1-6, the V gene TRBV2, with TRBD1 matching over 7 bases. V lost 6 bases and J lost 8; bases outside the gene matches: 10. Germline lookup yields CDR1 SNHLY and CDR2 FYNNEI. The CDR3 has 15 residues. The CDR3 protein is CASRTTGAVHSPLHF. CDR3 in DNA: TGTGCCAGCAGGACAACAGGGGCGGTCCATTCACCCCTCCACTTT.

The chain employs TRBV25-1 and TRBJ1-4; 8 positions agree with TRBD1. V shed 5 bases, J shed 4 bases, and the junction held 3 bases outside the gene matches. Germline CDR1 reads MGHDK; CDR2 reads SYGVNS. This CDR3 comprises 14 residues. CDR3 in amino acids: CASSRGQGNEKLFF. CDR3 in DNA: TGTGCCAGCAGTCGTGGACAGGGTAATGAAAAACTGTTTTTT.

This rearrangement joins TRBV2 to TRBJ1-1; D not resolved. The V gene lost 6 bases and the J gene lost 10 bases, with 12 bases spanning the gap. This CDR3 has 11 amino acids. CDR1 is SNHLY and CDR2 is FYNNEI in the germline V gene. The CDR3 here is CASSLTRVAFF. The CDR3 bases are TGTGCCAGCAGCCTCACTCGGGTAGCTTTCTTT.

The chain couples TRBV6-1 to TRBJ1-6, with D perhaps TRBD1 (5 bases). This CDR3 region has 15 residues. Germline V gene lookup returns CDR1 MNHNS and CDR2 SASEGT. Deletions cut 6 bases from V and 8 bases from J, with 17 bases between. In nucleotides, the CDR3 is TGTGCCAGCAGACCTTTGGGGGGAGGGGATTCACCCCTCCACTTT. It specifies CASRPLGGGDSPLHF.

The chain carries TRBV7-3 and TRBJ2-1, with D perhaps matching TRBD1 (6 bases). Trimming pared 1 base from V and 6 bases from J, leaving 7 bases between. Germline loops: CDR1 SGHTA, CDR2 FQGTGA. There are 13 residues in the CDR3. The DNA for the CDR3 is TGTGCCAGCAGCTTAAGAGGGGGCAATGAGCAGTTCTTC. Encoded protein: CASSLRGGNEQFF.

This clone was detected once. V gene TRBV29-1 combines with J gene TRBJ1-1; D is unclear. The CDR3 spans 13 residues. The germline gives CDR1 SQVTM, CDR2 ANQGSEA. Trimming took off 6 bases at V and 5 bases at J, with 16 bases between the two ends. In DNA form, the CDR3 reads TGCAGCGTCGAACCAGTGGTTTTGACTGAAGCTTTCTTT. Translation: CSVEPVVLTEAFF.

The chain couples TRBV6-5 to TRBJ2-1; D is unresolved. This CDR3 is 13 amino acids long. The V end lost 2 bases, the J end lost 9 bases, and 11 bases lay between the germline ends. Germline CDR1 is MNHEY and CDR2 is SVGAGI. The CDR3 here is CASSYGLPGEQFF. The CDR3 nucleotides are TGTGCCAGCAGTTACGGGCTACCCGGTGAGCAGTTCTTC.

This chain links TRBV6-5 with TRBJ2-7, with D tentatively TRBD1 (6 bases). The CDR3 is made up of 13 amino acids. CDR1 is MNHEY and CDR2 is SVGAGI in the germline V gene. V gave up 5 bases and J gave up 6 bases, with 14 bases separating them. CDR3 region: CASSTATGSEQYF. The CDR3 DNA follows: TGTGCCAGCAGTACCGCCACAGGGTCCGAGCAGTACTTC.